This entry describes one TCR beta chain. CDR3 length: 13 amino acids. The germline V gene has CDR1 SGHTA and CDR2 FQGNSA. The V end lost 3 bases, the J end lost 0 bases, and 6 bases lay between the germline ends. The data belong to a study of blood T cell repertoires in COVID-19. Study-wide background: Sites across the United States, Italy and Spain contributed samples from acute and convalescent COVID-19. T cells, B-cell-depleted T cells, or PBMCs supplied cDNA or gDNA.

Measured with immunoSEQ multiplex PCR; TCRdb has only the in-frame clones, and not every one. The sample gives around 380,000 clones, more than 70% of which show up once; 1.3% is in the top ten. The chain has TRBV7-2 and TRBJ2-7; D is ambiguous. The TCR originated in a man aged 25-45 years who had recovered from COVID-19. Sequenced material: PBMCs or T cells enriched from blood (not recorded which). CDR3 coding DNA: TGTGCCAGCAGCTTCCAGGTCTCCTACGAGCAGTACTTC. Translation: CASSFQVSYEQYF.